Given below is one TCR beta chain in context. This receptor's antigen is unknown. It has no much larger one-base neighbor in the sample; base qualities were not kept. The data were obtained in a study of cytomegalovirus exposure and HLA in healthy donors (TCRdb year 2017). As for the study more broadly: An earlier analysis of around 600 of the donors reported more than 250 Gb of sequence data and more than 90 million unique TCR beta sequences from about 180 million T cells. Roughly 300 gigabases of sequencing data and around 80 million unique TCR sequences made up an early release that covered some 640 HLA-typed donors. The genetic ancestry cluster associated with self-reported Caucasian donors included 70% to 85% of the roughly 410 genotyped donors. The study was designed to test whether signatures of past pathogen exposure could be identified by cataloging public T cell receptors. The study used immunosequencing to profile the T cell repertoires of approximately 650 subjects and linked those repertoires to cytomegalovirus serostatus. Along with the roughly 700-subject first cohort, a separate validation cohort of roughly 110 different subjects was used. High-throughput TCR immunosequencing, statistical association of individual TCRs with disease status, and machine learning were combined to predict cytomegalovirus infection status. In a later analysis, previously published TCR beta repertoires from about 640 donors were re-analyzed and high-resolution HLA genotyping was added so that TCR occurrence patterns could be studied. Rather than drawing on any new phenotypic data, the later analysis identified candidate immune exposures from TCR beta sequences and the way those sequences occurred across donors. An earlier analysis of 587 of the donors used high-throughput TCR beta sequencing to judge whether each TCR beta V gene segment behaved as functional or pseudogenic. Alongside the repertoire data, information on donor age, sex, ethnicity and CMV serostatus was compiled. A later genetic analysis used genome-wide SNP genotypes for about 55% of the 666 donors, treating that subset as a discovery cohort. Every discovery cohort repertoire had been produced on one sequencing platform. Class I and class II HLA loci were covered by the typing at four-digit resolution. The number of typed donors differed by locus: 629-630 for A, B, C, DRB1 and DQB1; approximately 520 for DQA1; approximately 600 for DPA1; and some 430 for DPB1. About five DR-DQ haplotypes were treated as single units for association and clustering because of strong linkage in the cohort. Across 300 to 500 genotyped donors of the cohort, an average of roughly 200,000 unique TCR beta nucleotide sequences per donor were sequenced, and roughly a sixth of those sequences were non-productive. General conclusions and limits of the study: V-gene and J-gene trimming of TCR beta chains was associated with a missense DCLRE1C variant in a later genetic analysis, and the association was replicated in an independent cohort. Because HLA typing was unavailable for some donors at each locus, only the typed subset was used in association tests. A total of 150 or so TCR beta chains were listed by the study as associated with cytomegalovirus. In a later analysis, HLA-associated TCR beta chains were found to be more clonally expanded and to have lower generation probabilities than equally common non-associated chains. This cohort had only TCR beta chains sequenced, and the lack of alpha or paired-chain data limited which features could be detected. According to a later genetic analysis, donors in an Asian-associated ancestry cluster had fewer N-insertions in productive TCRs than the approximately 650-donor mean. Correlated functional status among segregating V segments might reflect linkage disequilibrium, but an unknown experimental factor could not be ruled out. The earlier analysis of a few hundred of the donors excluded approximately 17 rarely observed V segments, including chromosome 9 orphons, because counts were too low. A group of highly shared sequence variants was considered likely to be a technical artifact of the sequencing pipeline. Because the 87-base-pair reads could not distinguish some IMGT-functional V segments, including TRBV6-2 and TRBV6-3, those segments were excluded. In a later analysis, TCR association rates were found to vary across HLA loci, with the most associated TCRs seen for DRB1 alleles and the fewest for HLA-C alleles. In an earlier analysis of roughly 560 of the donors, most TCR beta V segments were observed in productive rearrangements about 90% or about 30% of the time, broadly matching IMGT annotations. The classifier was reported to diagnose cytomegalovirus status with high specificity and sensitivity in both the original and validation cohorts. Most TCR sequences were seen in very few donors, while some public TCRs were found in many individuals. Roughly uniform sequencing depth across donors was assumed in presence/absence analyses, although this assumption may not hold. A later analysis associated about 17,000 TCR beta sequences with specific HLA alleles at a false discovery rate of 0.05. Strong co-occurrence of HLA alleles, especially DR and DQ, made assigning TCR associations to individual alleles difficult. A later analysis reported that several top co-occurrence clusters appeared linked to parvovirus B19, influenza, CMV and Epstein-Barr virus. According to the authors, the approach could potentially be generalized to other disease states and immunological phenotypes. In vitro tests confirmed that three of the cytomegalovirus-associated TCR beta chains recognize cytomegalovirus antigens. A further reported finding was that TCR beta sequences accurately predicted the HLA-A and HLA-B alleles for most subjects in the first cohort. Most CMV-associated TCR beta chains appeared to be HLA-restricted in a later analysis, and the HLA associations seemed to be driven largely by CMV exposure. The only immune exposure information available for the cohort was CMV serostatus.

In total, fewer than 750 healthy bone marrow donors made up the cohort. At the time of sampling, all cohort members were nominally healthy, though unrecorded immune exposures were likely present. The donor was CMV seronegative and was included in the group of hundreds of seronegative cohort members. A peripheral blood sample was collected from each donor, and TCR beta sequencing was performed on peripheral blood mononuclear cells. The Qiagen DNeasy Blood Extraction Kit was used to extract genomic DNA from the blood cell samples. V sheds 7 bases and J sheds 0 bases, leaving 13 bases between their ends. Including the terminal cysteine and phenylalanine, the CDR3 comprises 15 residues. The DNA shown is the 45-base CDR3, in frame from base 1. CDR1 SGHVS and CDR2 FQNEAQ were looked up in the germline V gene. The library was produced with the immunoSEQ multiplex PCR assay. A mixture of 60 forward primers for TCR Vbeta segments and 13 reverse primers for TCR Jbeta segments was used in the multiplex PCR. The CDR3 region of rearranged TCR beta genes was amplified from genomic DNA with a multiplex PCR assay. On the Illumina HiSeq System, the amplified TCR beta libraries were sequenced as 87-base-pair reads. The original methods were these. A later analysis counted tens of millions of unique TCR beta chains across the approximately 700 repertoires, and roughly 9.9 million of these chains were shared by at least two donors. A nearest-neighbor algorithm error-corrected the raw reads and collapsed the reads into unique sequences, merging closely related sequences to remove PCR and sequencing errors. Alignment of CDR3 sequences to IMGT reference sequences was used to assign V, D and J gene segments. For a sequence to be retained, a match of at least six nucleotides to both a V gene segment and a J gene segment was required. A rearrangement counted as productive if the CDR3 had no stop codons and remained in frame with V and J, and every other rearrangement counted as non-productive. Following IMGT convention, CDR3 was defined as the stretch from the second conserved V-encoded cysteine to the conserved J-encoded phenylalanine. The earlier analysis of fewer than 700 of the donors excluded sequences that lacked an unambiguous match to a single V gene segment. An earlier analysis of under 750 of the donors called V segments functional above 56.7% productive rearrangements and segregating when the between-donor standard deviation exceeded 5%. To diagnose cytomegalovirus status from the catalog of TCR beta chain sequences, a statistical classification framework was built. In a later analysis, TCR nucleotide sequences were compared against IMGT/GENE-DB human TR gene sequences so that V and J genes could be assigned. A later analysis assigned CDR3 sequences and most-parsimonious VDJ recombination scenarios with the TCRdist pipeline. In a later analysis, every TCR beta chain was defined by the combination of its CDR3 amino acid sequence and its V-gene family, and reads without a unique V-gene family were dropped. To address suspected cross-contamination and a sequencing artifact, a later analysis removed some 620 highly shared, low-generation-probability nucleotide sequences. A later analysis calculated a clonal expansion index for each public chain from normalized within-repertoire ranks of inferred template counts. In a later analysis, generation probabilities were computed with a VDJ recombination model fitted to out-of-frame rearrangements, and the resulting probabilities were checked against IGoR. In a later analysis, TCR-TCR, TCR-HLA and TCR-CMV co-occurrence was scored with hypergeometric tests, and a repertoire-size bias correction was applied to TCR pairs. A later analysis estimated false discovery rates by permuting HLA or CMV assignments 20 times. A later analysis grouped co-occurring TCRs with DBSCAN, adding TCRdist sequence similarity when clustering within HLA-allele-positive subsets. For co-occurrence clustering, repertoires with fewer than 30,000 or more than 120,000 public chains were excluded, along with five repertoires with anomalous nucleotide sharing. Held by TCRdb, this immuneACCESS table contains in-frame sequences only and omits some clones. Under half of the omission traces to an unresolved V gene where checked; the cause of the rest is unknown. V, J and clone size derive from that table, while D and trimming were established from the DNA sequence. The sample table lists 70,000 to 95,000 clones, roughly 79% of them with a count of one. The ten biggest clones cover less than 2% of the sample.

The sequenced sample consisted of PBMCs. The chain couples TRBV7-8 to TRBJ2-1; the D gene remains uncertain. This sequence originates from a man aged 35 to 55 in good health and CMV-seronegative. The nucleotide sequence reads as follows: TGTGCCAGCACCCACCGCGCCCGCTCCTACAATGAGCAGTTCTTC. Translation gives CASTHRARSYNEQFF.